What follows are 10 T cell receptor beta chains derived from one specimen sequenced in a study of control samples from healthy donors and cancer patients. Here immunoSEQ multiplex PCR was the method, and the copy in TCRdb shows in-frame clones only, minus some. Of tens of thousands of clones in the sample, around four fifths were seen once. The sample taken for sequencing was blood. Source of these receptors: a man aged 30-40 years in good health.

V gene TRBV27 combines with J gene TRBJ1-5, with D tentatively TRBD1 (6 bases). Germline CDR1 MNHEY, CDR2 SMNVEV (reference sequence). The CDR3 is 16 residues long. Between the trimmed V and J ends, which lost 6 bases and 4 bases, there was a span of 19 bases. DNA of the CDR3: TGTGCCAGCAGCCGTACCACAGGGTCGGCTAATCAGCCCCAGCATTTT. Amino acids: CASSRTTGSANQPQHF.

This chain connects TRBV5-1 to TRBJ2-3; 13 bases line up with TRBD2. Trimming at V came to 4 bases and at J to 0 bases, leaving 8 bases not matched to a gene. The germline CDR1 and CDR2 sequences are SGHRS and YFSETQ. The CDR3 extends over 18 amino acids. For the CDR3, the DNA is TGCGCCAGCAGCAAACGACTAGCGGGGGGAACTAGCACAGATACGCAGTATTTT. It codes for CASSKRLAGGTSTDTQYF.

CDR3: CASSLTLEAFF. The DNA for the CDR3 is TGTGCCAGCAGTTTAACGCTTGAAGCTTTCTTT. The chain links TRBV28 to TRBJ1-1; D ambiguous. The V gene's germline CDR1 is MDHEN and CDR2 SYDVKM. V was clipped by 2 bases and J by 7 bases, with 5 bases between them. There are 11 residues in the CDR3. The full variable domain, completed using reference TRBV28 and TRBJ1-1, is DVKVTQSSRYLVKRTGEKVFLECVQDMDHENMFWYRQDPGLGLRLIYFSYDVKMKEKGDIPEGYSVSREKKERFSLILESASTNQTSMYLCASSLTLEAFFGQGTRLTVV.

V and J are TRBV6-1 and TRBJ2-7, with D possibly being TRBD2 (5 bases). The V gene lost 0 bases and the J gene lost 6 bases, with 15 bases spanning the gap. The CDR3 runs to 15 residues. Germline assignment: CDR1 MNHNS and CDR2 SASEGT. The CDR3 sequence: CASSEARGITGEQYF. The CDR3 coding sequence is TGTGCCAGCAGTGAAGCTAGAGGGATCACGGGCGAGCAGTACTTC.

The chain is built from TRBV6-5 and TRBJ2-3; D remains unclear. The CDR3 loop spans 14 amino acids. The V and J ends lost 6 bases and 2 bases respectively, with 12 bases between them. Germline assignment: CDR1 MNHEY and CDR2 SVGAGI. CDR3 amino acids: CASRPRQTTDTQYF. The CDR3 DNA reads TGTGCCAGCAGGCCCCGGCAAACCACAGATACGCAGTATTTT.

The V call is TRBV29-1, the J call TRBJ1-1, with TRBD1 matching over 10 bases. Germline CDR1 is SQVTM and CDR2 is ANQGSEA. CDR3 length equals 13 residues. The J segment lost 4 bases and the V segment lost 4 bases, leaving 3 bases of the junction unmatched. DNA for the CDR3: TGCAGCGTTGTAGGACAGGGGGTCACTGAAGCTTTCTTT. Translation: CSVVGQGVTEAFF.

In DNA, the CDR3 is TGCGCCAGCAGCGAGACAGGGGGTGCTAACTATGGCTACACCTTC. Residues: CASSETGGANYGYTF. This chain connects TRBV5-1 to TRBJ1-2; 9 bases map to TRBD1. This CDR3 is 15 amino acids long. Germline assignment: CDR1 SGHRS and CDR2 YFSETQ. V was pared by 4 bases and J by 0 bases, with 4 bases of the junction left unmatched.

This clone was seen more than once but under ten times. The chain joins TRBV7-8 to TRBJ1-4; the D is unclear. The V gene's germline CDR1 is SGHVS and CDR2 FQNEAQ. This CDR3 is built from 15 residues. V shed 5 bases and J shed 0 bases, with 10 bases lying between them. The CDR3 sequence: CASSPRGSTNEKLFF. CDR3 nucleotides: TGTGCCAGCAGCCCACGAGGCTCAACTAATGAAAAACTGTTTTTT.

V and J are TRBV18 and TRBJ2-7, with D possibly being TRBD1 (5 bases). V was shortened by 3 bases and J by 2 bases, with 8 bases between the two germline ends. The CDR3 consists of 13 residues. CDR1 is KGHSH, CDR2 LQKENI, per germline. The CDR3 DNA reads TGTGCCAGCTCACCTGACAGAACCTACGAGCAGTACTTC. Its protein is CASSPDRTYEQYF.

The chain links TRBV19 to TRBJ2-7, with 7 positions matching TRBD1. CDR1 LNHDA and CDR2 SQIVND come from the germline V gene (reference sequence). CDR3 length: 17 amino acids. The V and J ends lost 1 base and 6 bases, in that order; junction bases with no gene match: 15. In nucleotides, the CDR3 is TGTGCCAGTAGTATAGGGGGGAAAGGGGGCCGGCGAGGCGAGCAGTACTTC. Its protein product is CASSIGGKGGRRGEQYF. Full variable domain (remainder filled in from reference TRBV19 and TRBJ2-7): DGGITQSPKYLFRKEGQNVTLSCEQNLNHDAMYWYRQDPGQGLRLIYYSQIVNDFQKGDIAEGYSVSREKKESFPLTVTSAQKNPTAFYLCASSIGGKGGRRGEQYFGPGTRLTVT.